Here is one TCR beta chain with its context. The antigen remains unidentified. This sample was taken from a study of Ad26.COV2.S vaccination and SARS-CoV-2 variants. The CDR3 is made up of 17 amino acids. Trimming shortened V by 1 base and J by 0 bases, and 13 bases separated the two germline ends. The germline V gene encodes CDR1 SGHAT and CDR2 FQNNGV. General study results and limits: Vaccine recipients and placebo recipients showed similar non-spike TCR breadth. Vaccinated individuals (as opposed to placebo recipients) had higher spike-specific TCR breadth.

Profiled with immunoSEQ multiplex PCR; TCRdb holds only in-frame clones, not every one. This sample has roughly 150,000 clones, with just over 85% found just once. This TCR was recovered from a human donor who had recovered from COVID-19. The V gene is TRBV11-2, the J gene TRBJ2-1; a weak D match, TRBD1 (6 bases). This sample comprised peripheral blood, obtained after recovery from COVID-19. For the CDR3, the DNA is TGTGCCAGCAGCTTAGTAGGGGGACAAAGCTCCTACAATGAGCAGTTCTTC. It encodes CASSLVGGQSSYNEQFF.